Reported below is one T cell receptor (beta chain). Which antigen it targets is not known. Within one base of it there is no much larger clone, and no base qualities were kept. This entry is derived from a study of blood T cell repertoires in COVID-19 (dated by TCRdb to about 2020). Context from the whole study: Collaborator samples came from the United States, Italy and Spain and covered acute and convalescent phases of COVID-19. The prospective study material was composed of cDNA or gDNA derived from T cells, B-cell-depleted T cells, or PBMCs. Deeply sampled blood TCRbeta repertoires from subjects exposed to, actively infected with, or recovered from COVID-19 were included in the dataset. The repertoires were released in a freely available public database meant as a resource for research on the immune response to SARS-CoV-2. The samples were drawn from two sources: the first 160 participants of the ongoing ImmuneRACE study, and 1,200 or so subjects contributed by 6 global collaborators. A de-identified subject ID, COVID-19 status, age in years and sex were almost always included in the sample metadata. HLA class I and class II types, where available, came from metadata supplied by the sample provider rather than from assay-based typing.

The collaborating institutions used their own protocols to collect whole blood in K2EDTA tubes. Collaborator samples were shipped for TCRbeta analysis as frozen whole blood, isolated PBMCs, or DNA extracted from either sample type. TCRbeta CDR3 regions were amplified from genomic DNA by means of the immunoSEQ Assay, a bias-controlled multiplex PCR. In the paper's pipeline: The number of nucleated cells in each sample was estimated by amplification of reference gene primers within the assay. Sequence reads were collapsed and filtered to measure the absolute abundance of every unique TCRbeta CDR3 rearrangement. For each sample, productive Simpson clonality was calculated as the square root of Simpson's diversity index across productive rearrangements. TCRdb stores this immuneACCESS table with in-frame sequences only. Part of the clones is absent; in the studies checked, under half of the shortfall reflects unresolved V genes, and no reason is known for the rest. V, J and clone size are those of that table, while D and trimming were read from the DNA. The sample table contains 17,000 or so clones; only one count was recorded for about nine tenths of them. The ten largest clonotypes hold 15% to 20% of the sample.

From the cysteine through the phenylalanine, the CDR3 covers 17 amino acids. Just the 51-base CDR3 DNA is kept, in frame starting at base 1. Reading the germline V gene gives CDR1 MNHEY and CDR2 SVGEGT. V is reduced by 2 bases and J by 2 bases, leaving a spacing of 19 bases between them. General study outcomes and caveats: How much clinical and demographic metadata was included differed by source and by participant, and the metadata was provided uncurated.

The V and J genes are TRBV6-2 or TRBV6-3 and TRBJ2-7, with an unclear D gene assignment. The specimen was peripheral blood. The TCR comes from a man over 45 with active COVID-19. The nucleotide sequence reads as follows: TGTGCCAGCAGTTACCCCCTGTACCGCGTCGCCACCTACGAGCAGTACTTC. This sequence encodes CASSYPLYRVATYEQYF.